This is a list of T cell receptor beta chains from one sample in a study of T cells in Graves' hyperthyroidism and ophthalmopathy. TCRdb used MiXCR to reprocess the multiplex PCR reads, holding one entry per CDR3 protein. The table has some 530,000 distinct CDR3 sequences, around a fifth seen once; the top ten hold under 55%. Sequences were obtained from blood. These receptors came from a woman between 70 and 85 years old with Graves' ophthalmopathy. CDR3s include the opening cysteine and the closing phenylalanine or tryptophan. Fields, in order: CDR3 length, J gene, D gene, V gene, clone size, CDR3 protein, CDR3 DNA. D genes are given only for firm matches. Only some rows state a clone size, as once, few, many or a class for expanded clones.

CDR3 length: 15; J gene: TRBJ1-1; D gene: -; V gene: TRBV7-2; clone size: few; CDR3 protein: CASSLGTGLDTEAFF; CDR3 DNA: TGTGCCAGCAGCTTGGGGACCGGGTTGGACACTGAAGCTTTCTTT
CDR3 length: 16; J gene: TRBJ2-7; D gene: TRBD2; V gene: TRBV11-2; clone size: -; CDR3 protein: CASSAFTSGGSYEQYF; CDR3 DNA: TGTGCCAGCAGCGCATTCACTAGCGGGGGCTCCTACGAGCAGTACTTC
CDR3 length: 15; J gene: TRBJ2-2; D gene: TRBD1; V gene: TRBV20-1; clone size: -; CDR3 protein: CSATRTGRLSGELFF; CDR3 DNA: TGCAGTGCTACTCGGACAGGGAGGTTATCCGGGGAGCTGTTTTTT
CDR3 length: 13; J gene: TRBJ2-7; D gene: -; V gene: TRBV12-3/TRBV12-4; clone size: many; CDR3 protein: CASRGREWDEQYF; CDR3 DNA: TGTGCCAGCAGGGGCAGGGAATGGGACGAGCAGTACTTC
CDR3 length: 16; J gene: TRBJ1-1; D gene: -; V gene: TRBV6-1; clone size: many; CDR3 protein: CASSEARTALYTEAFF; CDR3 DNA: TGTGCCAGCAGTGAAGCCCGAACAGCGCTATACACTGAAGCTTTCTTT
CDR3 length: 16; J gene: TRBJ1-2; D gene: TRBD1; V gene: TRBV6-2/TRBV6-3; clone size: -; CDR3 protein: CASSQPRDRVNYGYTF; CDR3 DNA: TGTGCCAGCAGTCAGCCCCGGGACAGGGTTAACTATGGCTACACCTTC
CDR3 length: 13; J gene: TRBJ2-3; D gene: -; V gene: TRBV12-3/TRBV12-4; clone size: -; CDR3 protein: CASSWANTDTQYF; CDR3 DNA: TGTGCCAGCAGTTGGGCCAACACAGATACGCAGTATTTT
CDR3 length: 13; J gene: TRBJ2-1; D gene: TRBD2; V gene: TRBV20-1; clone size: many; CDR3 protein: CSAASSGNNEQFF; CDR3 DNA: TGCAGTGCCGCATCTAGCGGCAACAATGAGCAGTTCTTC
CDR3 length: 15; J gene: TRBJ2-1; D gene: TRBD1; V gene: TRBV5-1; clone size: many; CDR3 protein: CASSGRDRGHNEQFF; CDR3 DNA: TGCGCCAGCAGCGGCCGGGACAGGGGGCACAATGAGCAGTTCTTC
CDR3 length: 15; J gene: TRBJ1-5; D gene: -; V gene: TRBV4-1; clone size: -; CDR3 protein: CASSQVFNGNQPQHF; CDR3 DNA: TGCGCCAGCAGCCAAGTCTTTAATGGCAATCAGCCCCAGCATTTT
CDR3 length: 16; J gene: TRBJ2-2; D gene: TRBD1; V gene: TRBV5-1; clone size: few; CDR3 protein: CASTGQARTDTGELFF; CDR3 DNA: TGCGCCAGTACGGGACAGGCCCGAACCGACACCGGGGAGCTGTTTTTT
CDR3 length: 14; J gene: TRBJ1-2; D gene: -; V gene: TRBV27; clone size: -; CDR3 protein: CASSLSGEPIGYTF; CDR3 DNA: TGTGCCAGCAGTTTATCTGGGGAGCCTATTGGCTACACCTTC
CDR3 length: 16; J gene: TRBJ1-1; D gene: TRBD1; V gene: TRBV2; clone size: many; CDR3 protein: CASSVGTGRWDTEAFF; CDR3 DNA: TGTGCCAGCAGTGTCGGGACAGGGAGGTGGGACACTGAAGCTTTCTTT
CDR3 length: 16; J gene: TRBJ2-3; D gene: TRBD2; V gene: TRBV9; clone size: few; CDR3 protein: CASSVETSGPTDTQYF; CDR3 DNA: TGTGCCAGCAGCGTAGAGACTAGCGGTCCCACAGATACGCAGTATTTT
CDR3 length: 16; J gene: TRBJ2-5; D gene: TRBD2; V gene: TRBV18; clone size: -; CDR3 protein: CASSTGTSGISETQYF; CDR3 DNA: TGTGCCAGCTCAACGGGGACTAGCGGGATATCGGAGACCCAGTACTTC
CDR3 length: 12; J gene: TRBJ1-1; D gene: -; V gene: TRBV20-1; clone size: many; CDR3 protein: CSANPGDTEAFF; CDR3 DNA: TGCAGTGCTAATCCCGGGGACACTGAAGCTTTCTTT
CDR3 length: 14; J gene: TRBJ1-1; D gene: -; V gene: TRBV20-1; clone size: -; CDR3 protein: CSARDGQLNTEAFF; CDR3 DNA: TGCAGTGCTAGAGACGGACAGCTGAACACTGAAGCTTTCTTT
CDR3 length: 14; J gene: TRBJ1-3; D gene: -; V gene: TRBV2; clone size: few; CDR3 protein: CASSGEGSGNTIYF; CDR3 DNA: TGTGCCAGCAGTGGTGAGGGGTCTGGAAACACCATATATTTT
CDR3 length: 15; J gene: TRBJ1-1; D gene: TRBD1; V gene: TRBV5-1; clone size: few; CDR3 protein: CASSWGQGRDTEAFF; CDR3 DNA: TGCGCCAGCAGCTGGGGACAGGGAAGGGACACTGAAGCTTTCTTT
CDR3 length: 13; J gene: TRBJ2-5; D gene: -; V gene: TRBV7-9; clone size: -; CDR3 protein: CASSWGSGETQYF; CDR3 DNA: TGTGCCAGCAGCTGGGGGTCCGGGGAGACCCAGTACTTC
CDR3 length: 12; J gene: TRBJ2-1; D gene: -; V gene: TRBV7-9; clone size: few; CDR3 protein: CASSLGPTEQFF; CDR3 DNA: TGTGCCAGCAGCTTAGGTCCAACCGAGCAGTTCTTC
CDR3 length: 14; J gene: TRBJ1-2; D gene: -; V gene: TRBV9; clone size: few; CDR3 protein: CASSVAGNSYGYTF; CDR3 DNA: TGTGCCAGCAGCGTGGCGGGGAATAGCTATGGCTACACCTTC